Below are 8 T cell receptor beta chains sequenced from a single sample in a study of T cells after yellow fever vaccination. TCRdb independently ran MiXCR on the 5' RACE reads; one entry per CDR3 protein. The sample lists 25,000 to 30,000 distinct CDR3 sequences, roughly 5.9% occurring once. This sample comprised PBMCs, either bulk or a sorted T-cell subset (CD4+, CD8+, memory, or dextramer-sorted; not recorded which), obtained on the day of the yellow fever booster vaccination. These receptors were obtained from a man in his thirties or forties who received the YFV17D yellow fever vaccine.

This clonotype was detected ten times or more. The CDR3 region has the DNA TGTGCCAGCAGCTTGCCCCCTGCTGGCGAGCAGTTCTTC. It encodes CASSLPPAGEQFF. This chain links TRBV7-2 with TRBJ2-1; D not resolved. In germline, CDR1 is SGHTA, CDR2 FQGNSA. Trimming took 3 bases from V and 10 from J, leaving 13 bases between them. CDR3 size: 13 residues.

This clonotype came up many times. The chain links TRBV29-1 to TRBJ2-1; 7 bases align to TRBD2. Trimming removed 4 bases from V and 5 bases from J; junction bases left unmatched: 8. This CDR3 has 14 amino acids. CDR1 and CDR2 (germline): SQVTM, ANQGSEA. The DNA of the CDR3 is TGCAGCGTTGTCGCGGGAGACGGGAACAATGAGCAGTTCTTC. As protein: CSVVAGDGNNEQFF.

This clonotype was observed many times. The chain combines TRBV6-2 or TRBV6-3 with TRBJ1-1; 7 nucleotides agree with TRBD1. V gave up 7 bases and J gave up 6 bases; unmatched junction bases: 5. This CDR3 region has 12 residues. Per germline, CDR1 MNHEY and CDR2 SVGEGT. CDR3 residues: CASNRGLAEAFF. DNA for the CDR3: TGTGCCAGCAATAGGGGGCTGGCTGAAGCTTTCTTT.

This clonotype was counted ten times or more. The CDR3 region has the DNA TGTGCCAGCACCCAAGAAAGGGACAGGGCTCTGTATGGCTACACCTTC. It specifies CASTQERDRALYGYTF. The V gene is TRBV7-2, the J gene TRBJ1-2, with 9 bases matching TRBD1. This CDR3 comprises 16 residues. CDR1 is SGHTA and CDR2 is FQGNSA in the germline V gene. J was trimmed by 5 bases and V by 7 bases; bases with no gene match: 14.

This chain uses TRBV23-1 with TRBJ2-1; no reliable D call. TRBV23-1 is designated an ORF whose function remains uncertain. This CDR3 has 12 amino acids. V was shortened by 11 bases and J by 8 bases, with 16 bases between the two germline ends. The CDR3 nucleotides are TGCGCCTTCCTGACAAAGTCGGATGAGCAGTTCTTC. Protein sequence: CAFLTKSDEQFF.

In its sample, this clonotype was seen a few times. The chain recombines TRBV18 with TRBJ1-5; the D is unclear. CDR3 length equals 12 residues. Per germline, CDR1 KGHSH and CDR2 LQKENI. The V gene lost 5 bases and the J gene lost 9 bases, with 11 bases spanning the gap. CDR3 sequence reads: CASSSQLWPQHF. In DNA, the CDR3 is TGTGCCAGCTCATCGCAGCTCTGGCCCCAGCATTTT.

This clonotype was recorded many times. The CDR3 reads CASSLGSGGEQFF. The DNA of the CDR3 is TGTGCCAGCAGCTTGGGGTCCGGGGGTGAGCAGTTCTTC. The chain carries TRBV7-3 and TRBJ2-1, with TRBD2 as a possible D gene (6 bases). CDR3 size: 13 residues. V was cut by 3 bases and J by 9 bases, with 12 bases left in between. Germline CDR1 reads SGHTA; CDR2 reads FQGTGA.

This clonotype has ten or more counts. The chain couples TRBV29-1 to TRBJ1-6; the match to TRBD1 covers 9 bases. The CDR3 is 15 amino acids. Germline CDR1 SQVTM, CDR2 ANQGSEA. Trimming removed 6 bases from V and 5 bases from J; junction bases left unmatched: 8. The CDR3 is CSVTTGQGNNSPLHF. The CDR3 DNA sequence: TGCAGCGTGACGACGGGACAGGGAAATAATTCACCCCTCCACTTT.